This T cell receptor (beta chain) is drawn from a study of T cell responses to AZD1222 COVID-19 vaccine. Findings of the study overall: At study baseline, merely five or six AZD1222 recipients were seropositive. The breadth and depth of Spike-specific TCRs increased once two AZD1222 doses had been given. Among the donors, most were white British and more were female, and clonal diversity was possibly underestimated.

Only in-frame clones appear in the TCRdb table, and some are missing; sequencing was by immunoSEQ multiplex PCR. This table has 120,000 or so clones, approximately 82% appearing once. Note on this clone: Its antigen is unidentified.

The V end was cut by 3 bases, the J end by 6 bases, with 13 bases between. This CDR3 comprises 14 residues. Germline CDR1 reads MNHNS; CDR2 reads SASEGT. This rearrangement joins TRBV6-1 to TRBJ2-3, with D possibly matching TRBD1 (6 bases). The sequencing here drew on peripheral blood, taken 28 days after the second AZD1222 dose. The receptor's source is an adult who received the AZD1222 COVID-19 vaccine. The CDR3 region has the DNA TGTGCCAGCAGTGAGGGGCAGGGGCGGGATACGCAGTATTTT. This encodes CASSEGQGRDTQYF.